Listed below are T cell receptor beta chains from one sample, sequenced in a study of T cells in Graves' hyperthyroidism and ophthalmopathy. TCRdb re-derived calls from the multiplex PCR reads in MiXCR, one entry per CDR3 protein. This sample has almost 600,000 distinct CDR3 sequences, with around 13% found just once. Source material: blood. All receptors derive from a woman aged 25 to 45 with Graves' hyperthyroidism that later progressed to Graves' ophthalmopathy. Both conserved end residues are part of each CDR3. D genes are given only for firm matches. Clone size is shown for a subset of rows, as once, few, many or a class of expanded clone.

many	14	TRBV3-1	TRBJ2-7	TRBD2	CASSPRLAGYEQYF	TGTGCCAGCAGCCCTCGACTAGCGGGCTACGAGCAGTACTTC
NA	13	TRBV6-2/TRBV6-3	TRBJ1-4	NA	CASSYRVNEKLFF	TGTGCCAGCAGTTACCGGGTTAATGAAAAACTGTTTTTT
many	11	TRBV30	TRBJ2-1	NA	CAWTRAHEQFF	TGTGCCTGGACCAGGGCCCATGAGCAGTTCTTC
once	10	TRBV7-9	TRBJ2-3	NA	CANSLDSLYF	TGTGCCAACAGCTTAGATTCACTGTATTTT
NA	18	TRBV18	TRBJ1-1	TRBD1	CASSLRGQGLPMNTEAFF	TGTGCCAGCTCACTAAGGGGGCAGGGACTACCAATGAACACTGAAGCTTTCTTT
many	12	TRBV12-3/TRBV12-4	TRBJ2-1	NA	CASSWWYNEQFF	TGTGCCAGCAGTTGGTGGTACAATGAGCAGTTCTTC
few	14	TRBV20-1	TRBJ1-2	NA	CSARGAGERTGYTF	TGCAGTGCTAGGGGAGCCGGGGAGAGGACTGGCTACACCTTC
many	15	TRBV18	TRBJ1-2	NA	CASSPGTKSNYGYTF	TGTGCCAGCTCACCCGGGACAAAGTCTAACTATGGCTACACCTTC
many	10	TRBV20-1	TRBJ1-2	NA	CSASSAGYTF	TGCAGTGCTAGTTCCGCCGGCTACACCTTC
many	16	TRBV6-1	TRBJ2-3	NA	CASSESGVGSTDTQYF	TGTGCCAGCAGTGAATCGGGGGTCGGGAGTACAGATACGCAGTATTTT
many	14	TRBV18	TRBJ2-5	NA	CASSPPSDGETQYF	TGTGCCAGCTCACCACCGTCAGACGGGGAGACCCAGTACTTC